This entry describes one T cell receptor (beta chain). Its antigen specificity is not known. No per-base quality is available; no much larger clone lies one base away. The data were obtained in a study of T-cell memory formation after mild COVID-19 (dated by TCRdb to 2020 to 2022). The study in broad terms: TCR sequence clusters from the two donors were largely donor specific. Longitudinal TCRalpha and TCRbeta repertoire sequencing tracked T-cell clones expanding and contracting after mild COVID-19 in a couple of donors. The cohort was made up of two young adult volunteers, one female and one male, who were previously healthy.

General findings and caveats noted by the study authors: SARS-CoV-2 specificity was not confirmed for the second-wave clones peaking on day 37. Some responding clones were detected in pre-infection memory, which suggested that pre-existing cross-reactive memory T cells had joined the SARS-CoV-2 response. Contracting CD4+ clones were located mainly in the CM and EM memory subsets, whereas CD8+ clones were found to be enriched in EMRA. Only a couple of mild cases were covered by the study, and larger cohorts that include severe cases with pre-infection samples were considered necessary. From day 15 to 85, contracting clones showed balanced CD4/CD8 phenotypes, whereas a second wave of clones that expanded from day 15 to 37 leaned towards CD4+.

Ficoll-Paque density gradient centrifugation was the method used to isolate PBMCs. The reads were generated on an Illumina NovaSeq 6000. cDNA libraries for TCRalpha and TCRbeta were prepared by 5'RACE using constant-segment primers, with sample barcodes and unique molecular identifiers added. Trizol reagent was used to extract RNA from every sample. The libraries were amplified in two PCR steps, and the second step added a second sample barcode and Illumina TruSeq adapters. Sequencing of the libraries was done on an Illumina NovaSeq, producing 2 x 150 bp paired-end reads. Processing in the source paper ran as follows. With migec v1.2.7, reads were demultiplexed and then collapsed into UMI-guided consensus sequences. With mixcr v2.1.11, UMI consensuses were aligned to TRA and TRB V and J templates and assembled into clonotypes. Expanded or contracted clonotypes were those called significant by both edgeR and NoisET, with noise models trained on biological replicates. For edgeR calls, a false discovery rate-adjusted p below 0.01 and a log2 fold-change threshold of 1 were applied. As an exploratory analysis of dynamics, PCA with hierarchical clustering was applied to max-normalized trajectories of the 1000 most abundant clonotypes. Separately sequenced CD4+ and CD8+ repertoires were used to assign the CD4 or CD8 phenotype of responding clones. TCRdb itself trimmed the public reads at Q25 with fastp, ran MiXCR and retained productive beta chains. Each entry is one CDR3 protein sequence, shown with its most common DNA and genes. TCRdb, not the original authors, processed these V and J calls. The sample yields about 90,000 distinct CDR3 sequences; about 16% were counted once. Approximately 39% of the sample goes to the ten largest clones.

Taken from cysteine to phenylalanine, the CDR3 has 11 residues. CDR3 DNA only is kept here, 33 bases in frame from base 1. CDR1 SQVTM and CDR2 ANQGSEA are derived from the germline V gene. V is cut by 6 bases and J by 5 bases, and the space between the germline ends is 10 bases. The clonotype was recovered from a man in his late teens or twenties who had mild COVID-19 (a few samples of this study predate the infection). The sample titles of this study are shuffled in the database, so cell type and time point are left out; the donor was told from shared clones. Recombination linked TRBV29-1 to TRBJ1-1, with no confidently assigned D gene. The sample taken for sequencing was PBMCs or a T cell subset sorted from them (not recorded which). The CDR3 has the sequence CSVPTVTEAFF. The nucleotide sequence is TGCAGCGTCCCTACAGTGACTGAAGCTTTCTTT.